Listed below are T cell receptor beta chains from one sample, sequenced in a study of T cell changes during pregnancy in multiple sclerosis. Data came from immunoSEQ multiplex PCR; TCRdb stores just in-frame clones and leaves some out. Among around 60,000 clones, approximately 90% were seen once, and the ten largest hold around 3%. This specimen consisted of peripheral blood, obtained in the third trimester of pregnancy. These receptors came from a female donor in good health, enrolled as a control in a pregnancy study. The CDR3 runs from the conserved cysteine through the conserved F or W. Each record gives: J gene, V gene, CDR3 length, D gene, clone size, CDR3 protein, CDR3 DNA. A D gene is named only where the DNA matches it firmly. Clone size, where shown, is once, few, many, or a class for clones that have expanded.

TRBJ2-2	TRBV19	14	.	.	CATRSAGDTGELFF	TGTGCCACCCGATCTGCAGGGGATACCGGGGAGCTGTTTTTT
TRBJ2-1	TRBV7-8	16	.	.	CASIQGAPVEEGEQFF	TGTGCCAGCATCCAAGGGGCCCCGGTAGAGGAGGGTGAGCAGTTCTTC
TRBJ2-5	TRBV30	15	.	.	CAWSGRTAKSETQYF	TGTGCCTGGAGTGGTCGGACAGCCAAATCAGAGACCCAGTACTTC
TRBJ1-1	TRBV7-2	19	.	.	CASRSGLRGVKYLNTEAFF	TGTGCCAGCAGATCCGGTCTCAGGGGCGTAAAATACTTGAACACTGAAGCTTTCTTT
TRBJ2-7	TRBV30	15	.	.	CAWSPPVVGSYEQYF	TGTGCCTGGAGTCCCCCGGTAGTCGGCTCCTACGAGCAGTACTTC
TRBJ2-7	TRBV27	13	TRBD1	.	CASSFDRAYEQYF	TGTGCCAGCAGTTTTGACAGGGCCTACGAGCAGTACTTC
TRBJ2-3	TRBV2	15	.	.	CASSDRLATTDTQYF	TGTGCCAGCAGTGATCGGCTAGCGACCACAGATACGCAGTATTTT
TRBJ2-7	TRBV5-6	15	TRBD1	.	CASSAVGTGTYEQYF	TGTGCCAGCAGCGCAGTCGGGACAGGGACCTACGAGCAGTACTTC
TRBJ2-5	TRBV7-6	18	TRBD2	.	CASSPSRTSGTEQETQYF	TGTGCCAGCAGCCCATCCAGGACTAGCGGGACCGAACAAGAGACCCAGTACTTC
TRBJ2-7	TRBV2	11	.	.	CASTEGQKQYF	TGTGCCAGCACCGAAGGACAGAAGCAGTACTTC
TRBJ2-3	TRBV7-9	16	TRBD1	.	CASSPRTGPSTDTQYF	TGTGCCAGCAGCCCCAGGACAGGGCCTAGCACAGATACGCAGTATTTT
TRBJ1-5	TRBV7-2	12	.	.	CASSVQGQTQHF	TGTGCCAGCAGCGTGCAGGGGCAGACCCAGCATTTT
TRBJ1-1	TRBV6-6	12	.	.	CASSYRDTEAFF	TGTGCCAGCAGTTACCGGGACACTGAAGCTTTCTTT
TRBJ1-4	TRBV12-5	15	TRBD1	.	CASAPPGQIQEKLFF	TGTGCTAGTGCCCCCCCGGGACAGATTCAGGAAAAACTGTTTTTT
TRBJ1-1	TRBV18	16	TRBD1	once	CASSPRQGRMFTEAFF	TGTGCCAGCTCACCTCGACAGGGTAGGATGTTCACTGAAGCTTTCTTT
TRBJ1-2	TRBV5-6	16	.	.	CASSLFLDFTNYGYTF	TGTGCCAGCAGCTTGTTCCTCGACTTTACTAACTATGGCTACACCTTC
TRBJ2-1	TRBV19	18	.	.	CASSIDRLGGVGTREQFF	TGTGCCAGTAGTATAGATCGCCTGGGCGGGGTTGGTACACGTGAGCAGTTCTTC
TRBJ2-3	TRBV28	12	.	.	CASSLGQDTQYF	TGTGCCAGCAGTTTAGGACAAGATACGCAGTATTTT
TRBJ1-1	TRBV27	15	.	.	CASSLSNSVNTEAFF	TGTGCCAGCAGTTTATCGAACAGTGTAAACACTGAAGCTTTCTTT
TRBJ2-7	TRBV7-2	17	.	.	CASSLVEAIGSPYEQYF	TGTGCCAGCAGCTTAGTTGAAGCTATCGGGAGCCCCTACGAGCAGTACTTC
TRBJ2-7	TRBV28	15	TRBD2	once	CASSLVNSGGEKQYF	TGTGCCAGCAGTTTAGTAAATAGCGGGGGAGAGAAGCAGTACTTC
TRBJ1-2	TRBV29-1	13	.	.	CSAGQTSNYGYTF	TGCAGCGCTGGACAGACTTCTAACTATGGCTACACCTTC
TRBJ2-3	TRBV2	15	.	.	CASSETVTKTDTQYF	TGTGCCAGCAGTGAAACTGTTACGAAAACAGATACGCAGTATTTT
TRBJ2-3	TRBV19	17	TRBD2	.	CASSRGIAGAAGDTQYF	TGTGCCAGTAGTAGGGGTATAGCGGGGGCCGCGGGAGATACGCAGTATTTT
TRBJ2-2	TRBV28	15	TRBD2	.	CASSGLAGADGELFF	TGTGCCAGCAGTGGACTAGCGGGAGCGGACGGGGAGCTGTTTTTT
TRBJ2-1	TRBV6-5	16	.	.	CASSYSLGAGLNEQFF	TGTGCCAGCAGTTACTCCCTAGGGGCGGGGCTAAATGAGCAGTTCTTC
TRBJ2-1	TRBV7-2	15	TRBD2	.	CASSLTSGGANEQFF	TGTGCCAGCAGCTTGACTAGCGGGGGGGCAAATGAGCAGTTCTTC
TRBJ1-2	TRBV19	10	.	few	CASRQDGYTF	TGTGCCAGTAGACAGGATGGCTACACCTTC
TRBJ1-1	TRBV7-6	14	TRBD1	once	CASSHDRGGTEAFF	TGTGCCAGCAGCCACGACAGGGGGGGAACTGAAGCTTTCTTT
TRBJ2-3	TRBV10-2	16	.	.	CASSEPPAGSTDTQYF	TGCGCCAGCAGTGAACCCCCAGCGGGTAGCACAGATACGCAGTATTTT
TRBJ2-5	TRBV7-2	14	.	.	CASSFLRGSETQYF	TGTGCCAGCAGCTTCCTCCGGGGTAGTGAGACCCAGTACTTC
TRBJ1-2	TRBV4-3	12	.	.	CASSNAGYGYTF	TGCGCCAGCAGCAATGCAGGGTATGGCTACACCTTC
TRBJ2-1	TRBV21-1	14	.	.	CASNLAGPYNEQFF	TGTGCCAGCAACTTAGCGGGACCGTACAATGAGCAGTTCTTC
TRBJ2-4	TRBV5-1	14	TRBD1	.	CASSFRTGEDIQYF	TGCGCCAGCAGCTTTCGGACAGGGGAGGACATTCAGTACTTC
TRBJ1-2	TRBV11-3	13	.	.	CASSYGGSPLKTF	TGTGCCAGCAGCTATGGGGGGTCCCCTCTGAAGACCTTC
TRBJ2-1	TRBV4-2	16	.	.	CASSEFGGTEYNEQFF	TGTGCCAGCAGCGAGTTCGGCGGGACAGAGTACAATGAGCAGTTCTTC
TRBJ2-1	TRBV5-4	16	TRBD2	.	CASSPAAGESYNEQFF	TGTGCCAGCAGCCCGGCTGCGGGGGAGAGTTACAATGAGCAGTTCTTC
TRBJ1-4	TRBV6-5	15	.	.	CASSYGGTGGEKLFF	TGTGCCAGCAGTTACGGGGGGACGGGAGGGGAAAAACTGTTTTTT
TRBJ2-5	TRBV7-2	15	TRBD2	.	CASSLGGGPQETQYF	TGTGCCAGCAGCTTGGGCGGGGGGCCCCAAGAGACCCAGTACTTC
TRBJ1-5	TRBV12-5	16	TRBD1	.	CASANLRGREGQPQHF	TGTGCTAGTGCCAACTTAAGGGGGCGCGAAGGACAGCCCCAGCATTTT
TRBJ1-1	TRBV7-3	13	TRBD1	.	CASSFDRDAEAFF	TGTGCCAGCAGCTTCGACAGGGATGCTGAAGCTTTCTTT
TRBJ2-3	TRBV6-6	13	.	.	CASSYGTTDTQYF	TGTGCCAGCAGTTACGGCACCACAGATACGCAGTATTTT
TRBJ2-3	TRBV7-2	14	.	once	CASSQDIAADTQYF	TGTGCCAGCAGCCAGGACATTGCCGCAGATACGCAGTATTTT
TRBJ2-3	TRBV7-9	17	TRBD2	.	CASSSFTGTSGGLTQYF	TGTGCCAGCAGCTCCTTCACCGGGACTAGCGGGGGGTTGACGCAGTATTTT
TRBJ2-3	TRBV5-6	15	TRBD2	.	CASSLPREGTDTQYF	TGTGCCAGCAGCTTGCCCCGGGAGGGGACAGATACGCAGTATTTT
TRBJ2-6	TRBV18	17	TRBD1	.	CASSPPTGSREANVLTF	TGTGCCAGCTCACCACCGACAGGGAGTCGGGAGGCCAACGTCCTGACTTTC
TRBJ1-1	TRBV19	13	.	.	CASSTLRGTEAFF	TGTGCCAGTAGTACCCTGAGAGGGACTGAAGCTTTCTTT
TRBJ1-6	TRBV27	16	.	.	CASSSWGGEGNSPPHF	TGTGCCAGCAGTTCCTGGGGAGGGGAAGGAAATTCACCCCCCCACTTT
TRBJ2-2	TRBV7-6	17	.	.	CASSLTMGQANTGELFF	TGTGCCAGCAGCTTGACGATGGGACAAGCGAACACCGGGGAGCTGTTTTTT
TRBJ1-6	TRBV10-3	13	.	.	CAVGGGYNSPLHF	TGTGCCGTTGGGGGGGGCTATAATTCACCCCTCCACTTT
TRBJ2-1	TRBV6-6	13	TRBD1	.	CASRGTGGKEQFF	TGTGCCAGCAGGGGGACAGGGGGCAAGGAGCAGTTCTTC
TRBJ2-1	TRBV2	15	TRBD1	.	CASSLDRVAYNEQFF	TGTGCCAGCAGTTTGGACAGGGTAGCCTACAATGAGCAGTTCTTC
TRBJ1-5	TRBV19	13	.	.	CASQQGSNQPQHF	TGTGCCAGCCAACAGGGTAGCAATCAGCCCCAGCATTTT
TRBJ2-7	TRBV5-4	16	.	once	CASSLYGHTTPYEQYF	TGTGCCAGCAGCTTGTATGGACACACCACCCCCTACGAGCAGTACTTC
TRBJ2-3	TRBV11-3	12	.	.	CASSPESDTQYF	TGTGCCAGCAGCCCCGAGTCAGATACGCAGTATTTT
TRBJ2-3	TRBV7-2	16	TRBD2	.	CASSLAPGGGTDTQYF	TGTGCCAGCAGCTTAGCGCCGGGCGGGGGGACAGATACGCAGTATTTT
TRBJ1-1	TRBV7-3	13	.	.	CASSLTGSSFAFF	TGTGCCAGCAGCTTAACTGGCAGTTCGTTCGCTTTCTTT
TRBJ2-1	TRBV9	16	.	.	CASSVRWARGGNEQFF	TGTGCCAGCAGCGTGAGATGGGCTAGAGGGGGCAATGAGCAGTTCTTC
TRBJ1-2	TRBV9	16	.	.	CASSGRLLGGDYGYTF	TGTGCCAGCAGCGGCCGCCTATTGGGGGGTGACTATGGCTACACCTTC